The next 23 T cell receptor beta chains were all read from a single sample in a study of blood T cell repertoires in COVID-19. The method was immunoSEQ multiplex PCR; TCRdb's version includes in-frame clones alone and lacks a portion of them. The profile shows about 400,000 clones, roughly 87% of them singletons. The specimen was PBMCs or T cells enriched from blood (not recorded which). The receptors were gathered from a woman between 18 and 30 years old with acute COVID-19.

This clone showed up just once. V and J are TRBV10-2 and TRBJ1-1; no reliable D call. Germline assignment: CDR1 WSHSY and CDR2 SAAADI. The CDR3 extends over 15 amino acids. Trimming took off 4 bases at V and 3 bases at J, with 15 bases between the two ends. CDR3 in DNA: TGCGCCAGCAGTGGATTAACTAATCGGTACACTGAAGCTTTCTTT. Translated: CASSGLTNRYTEAFF.

The chain carries TRBV6-5 and TRBJ1-5; tentative D call: TRBD1 (6 bases). Germline V gives CDR1 MNHEY, CDR2 SVGAGI. There are 13 residues in the CDR3. V dropped 8 bases and J dropped 6 bases, with 14 bases sitting between them. The CDR3 protein is CASGTQGFQPQHF. DNA of the CDR3: TGTGCCAGCGGAACACAGGGTTTTCAGCCCCAGCATTTT.

This clone was counted a single time. The chain uses TRBV5-4 and TRBJ1-2; 7 positions match TRBD1. CDR3 length equals 14 residues. The germline CDR1 and CDR2 sequences are SGHNT and YYREEE (reference sequence). After removal of 4 bases from V and 2 bases from J, the junction contained 5 bases not matched to a gene. CDR3 residues: CASSRSGQNYGYTF. CDR3 nucleotide sequence: TGTGCCAGCAGCCGCTCGGGACAGAACTATGGCTACACCTTC. The full variable domain, in which reference TRBV5-4 and TRBJ1-2 provide the parts outside the CDR3, is ETGVTQSPTHLIKTRGQQVTLRCSSQSGHNTVSWYQQALGQGPQFIFQYYREEENGRGNFPPRFSGLQFPNYSSELNVNALELDDSALYLCASSRSGQNYGYTFGSGTRLTVV.

The chain employs TRBV7-2 and TRBJ2-5, with unresolved D. The V end lost 2 bases, the J end lost 2 bases, and 6 bases lay between the germline ends. Germline V CDR1 and CDR2: SGHTA, FQGNSA. This CDR3 is built from 13 residues. CDR3 region: CASSLNSQETQYF. The CDR3 bases are TGTGCCAGCAGCTTAAATTCGCAAGAGACCCAGTACTTC.

The rearrangement joins TRBV7-6 to TRBJ1-1; the D gene is possibly TRBD1 (6 bases). V shed 5 bases and J shed 2 bases, with 12 bases lying between them. The V gene's germline CDR1 is SGHVS and CDR2 FNYEAQ. The CDR3 has 14 residues. The CDR3 spells CASSPGTSNTEAFF. CDR3 DNA: TGTGCCAGCAGCCCGGGGACATCAAACACTGAAGCTTTCTTT. Full variable domain (outside the CDR3, taken from reference TRBV7-6 and TRBJ1-1): GAGVSQSPRYKVTKRGQDVALRCDPISGHVSLYWYRQALGQGPEFLTYFNYEAQQDKSGLPNDRFSAERPEGSISTLTIQRTEQRDSAMYRCASSPGTSNTEAFFGQGTRLTVV.

This chain joins TRBV7-9 and TRBJ2-1; 11 bases are a match to TRBD2. Germline loops: CDR1 SEHNR, CDR2 FQNEAQ (reference sequence). This CDR3 is 19 amino acids long. The ends lost 4 bases at V and 1 base at J; junction bases unmatched: 12. This CDR3 reads CASSSWGLAGGGSYNEQFF. DNA of the CDR3: TGTGCCAGCAGCTCTTGGGGCCTAGCGGGAGGAGGGTCCTACAATGAGCAGTTCTTC.

This chain connects TRBV20-1 to TRBJ1-2; weak D call: TRBD1 (6 bases). This CDR3 is built from 14 residues. Germline loops: CDR1 DFQATT, CDR2 SNEGSKA (reference sequence). Trimming removed 3 bases at V and 4 bases at J, with 15 bases between. CDR3 amino acids: CSASRAARGYGYTF. CDR3 coding DNA: TGCAGTGCTAGTAGGGCAGCCAGGGGCTATGGCTACACCTTC.

V gene TRBV2 combines with J gene TRBJ1-2; 8 nucleotides agree with TRBD1. V lost 6 bases to trimming and J lost 8 bases; unmatched junction nucleotides: 20. This CDR3 has 17 residues. The germline CDR1 and CDR2 sequences are SNHLY and FYNNEI. Here the CDR3 reads CASRPTHVTGAVYGYTF. In DNA, the CDR3 is TGTGCCAGCAGACCCACACACGTGACAGGGGCTGTTTACGGCTACACCTTC.

The chain joins TRBV7-9 to TRBJ2-7, with D possibly matching TRBD2 (5 bases). The CDR3 has 15 residues. The V end was cut by 1 base, the J end by 5 bases, with 15 bases between. Looked up from germline, CDR1 is SEHNR and CDR2 is FQNEAQ (reference sequence). CDR3: CASSLDLGQEDEQYF. CDR3 nucleotide sequence: TGTGCCAGCAGCTTAGATCTTGGTCAGGAGGACGAGCAGTACTTC.

The rearrangement links TRBV15 to TRBJ1-4; 9 bases are a match to TRBD1. Germline lookup yields CDR1 LNHNV and CDR2 YYDKDF (reference sequence). There are 16 residues in the CDR3. V was clipped by 6 bases and J by 4 bases; unmatched bases: 9. In DNA, the CDR3 is TGTGCCACCAGGGCATACGGACAGGGGTTTAATGAAAAACTGTTTTTT. Its protein is CATRAYGQGFNEKLFF. Drawing the rest from reference TRBV15 and TRBJ1-4, the complete variable domain is DAMVIQNPRYQVTQFGKPVTLSCSQTLNHNVMYWYQQKSSQAPKLLFHYYDKDFNNEADTPDNFQSRRPNTSFCFLDIRSPGLGDTAMYLCATRAYGQGFNEKLFFGSGTQLSVL.

The chain has TRBV2 and TRBJ2-3; the D gene is possibly TRBD2 (5 bases). The CDR3 has 13 residues. V was trimmed by 6 bases and J by 2 bases, leaving 9 bases between them. Looked up from germline, CDR1 is SNHLY and CDR2 is FYNNEI. CDR3 sequence reads: CASRLGHTDTQYF. DNA of the CDR3: TGTGCCAGCAGACTAGGGCACACAGATACGCAGTATTTT. The whole variable domain, remainder taken from reference TRBV2 and TRBJ2-3, is EPEVTQTPSHQVTQMGQEVILRCVPISNHLYFYWYRQILGQKVEFLVSFYNNEISEKSEIFDDQFSVERPDGSNFTLKIRSTKLEDSAMYFCASRLGHTDTQYFGPGTRLTVL.

The chain carries TRBV24-1 and TRBJ2-1; 8 bases are a match to TRBD1. With 6 bases clipped from V and 6 bases from J, the junction kept 6 bases outside the gene matches. CDR3 length: 14 amino acids. CDR1 and CDR2 (germline): KGHDR, SFDVKD. The CDR3 protein is CATSQAGGFNEQFF. The CDR3 DNA reads TGTGCCACCAGTCAGGCAGGGGGCTTCAATGAGCAGTTCTTC.

The gene calls are TRBV28 and TRBJ1-3; D perhaps matches TRBD1 (5 bases). Germline values: CDR1 MDHEN, CDR2 SYDVKM. This CDR3 is built from 17 residues. V lost 3 bases and J 0 bases, leaving 15 bases between the germline ends. DNA for the CDR3: TGTGCCAGCAGTTTTATTCGGACAACGAGCTCTGGAAACACCATATATTTT. It codes for CASSFIRTTSSGNTIYF.

J is TRBJ2-1 and V is TRBV6-5, with 10 bases lining up with TRBD2. The J segment lost 5 bases and the V segment lost 4 bases, leaving 2 bases of the junction unmatched. The V gene's germline CDR1 is MNHEY and CDR2 SVGAGI. The CDR3 length is 14 residues. The CDR3 is CASSSSGGNNEQFF. Here the CDR3 DNA reads TGTGCCAGCAGTTCTAGCGGGGGAAACAATGAGCAGTTCTTC.

The rearrangement uses TRBV19 and TRBJ1-4, with D maybe TRBD1 (6 bases). The germline V and J ends were trimmed by 5 bases and 0 bases, with 7 bases remaining between them. The CDR3 totals 14 residues. Germline assignment: CDR1 LNHDA and CDR2 SQIVND (reference sequence). Here the CDR3 reads CASSGQPTNEKLFF. CDR3 DNA sequence: TGTGCCAGTAGTGGACAGCCAACTAATGAAAAACTGTTTTTT.

The chain joins TRBV7-2 to TRBJ1-6; D uncertain. V was clipped by 4 bases and J by 8 bases, with 9 bases between them. From germline, CDR1 is SGHTA and CDR2 FQGNSA. CDR3 length equals 13 residues. CDR3 DNA sequence: TGTGCCAGCAGCTCTAGATGGGATTCACCCCTCCACTTT. It yields the protein CASSSRWDSPLHF.

A remark on this clone: Other nucleotide sequences in the sample specify the same CDR3. The gene calls are TRBV7-2 and TRBJ2-7; D might be TRBD1 (5 bases). The germline V and J ends were trimmed by 5 bases and 4 bases, with 9 bases remaining between them. The CDR3 runs to 12 residues. From germline, CDR1 is SGHTA and CDR2 FQGNSA. The CDR3 nucleotides read TGTGCCAGCAGCCTCCAGGGATACGAGCAGTACTTC. The encoded protein is CASSLQGYEQYF.

This chain joins TRBV18 and TRBJ1-1, with TRBD1 matching over 9 bases. CDR1 and CDR2 (germline): KGHSH, LQKENI. The CDR3 is 16 amino acids. V shed 3 bases, J shed 2 bases, and the junction held 7 bases outside the gene matches. The CDR3 region is CASSPRQGEGNTEAFF. DNA for the CDR3: TGTGCCAGCTCACCCAGACAGGGGGAGGGTAACACTGAAGCTTTCTTT.

The chain links TRBV5-1 to TRBJ2-7; weak D call: TRBD2 (6 bases). V gave up 1 base and J gave up 6 bases, with 8 bases separating them. Germline CDR1 is SGHRS and CDR2 is YFSETQ. CDR3 length: 12 amino acids. The CDR3: CASSLKGGEQYF. The CDR3 DNA reads as TGCGCCAGCAGCTTGAAGGGAGGCGAGCAGTACTTC. The whole variable domain, remainder taken from reference TRBV5-1 and TRBJ2-7, is KAGVTQTPRYLIKTRGQQVTLSCSPISGHRSVSWYQQTPGQGLQFLFEYFSETQRNKGNFPGRFSGRQFSNSRSEMNVSTLELGDSALYLCASSLKGGEQYFGPGTRLTVT.

The chain is built from TRBV5-1 and TRBJ1-1; D gene ambiguous. Germline V gene sequence: CDR1 SGHRS, CDR2 YFSETQ. The CDR3 is 13 residues long. Trimming left V 5 bases short and J 8 bases short, with 16 bases between. CDR3 DNA sequence: TGCGCCAGCAGGCTGGAGGCAGGCTCGGAAGCTTTCTTT. This sequence encodes CASRLEAGSEAFF.

The chain joins TRBV29-1 to TRBJ2-7, with D tentatively TRBD1 (6 bases). CDR3 size: 13 residues. Trimming took off 5 bases at V and 0 bases at J, with 11 bases between the two ends. Germline values: CDR1 SQVTM, CDR2 ANQGSEA. For the CDR3, the DNA is TGCAGCGTTATTAGGGGGTCCTCCTACGAGCAGTACTTC. Protein: CSVIRGSSYEQYF.

This clone was seen a few times. This chain links TRBV9 with TRBJ2-3; D is perhaps TRBD2 (6 bases). The CDR3 runs 15 residues. V lost 4 bases and J lost 3, with 15 bases in between. Germline CDR1 reads SGDLS; CDR2 reads YYNGEE. CDR3 protein: CASSPSVVWTDTQYF. The CDR3 nucleotides read TGTGCCAGCAGCCCTAGCGTTGTTTGGACAGATACGCAGTATTTT.

This chain joins TRBV7-2 and TRBJ1-4, with TRBD1 identical over 9 bases. CDR3 length: 17 amino acids. Germline V gene sequence: CDR1 SGHTA, CDR2 FQGNSA. Trimming at V came to 4 bases and at J to 7 bases, leaving 13 bases not matched to a gene. The CDR3 here is CASSSNQGTGKVEKLFF. CDR3 coding DNA: TGTGCCAGCAGCTCAAATCAAGGGACAGGGAAAGTTGAAAAACTGTTTTTT. Full variable domain (remainder filled in from reference TRBV7-2 and TRBJ1-4): GAGVSQSPSNKVTEKGKDVELRCDPISGHTALYWYRQSLGQGLEFLIYFQGNSAPDKSGLPSDRFSAERTGGSVSTLTIQRTQQEDSAVYLCASSSNQGTGKVEKLFFGSGTQLSVL.